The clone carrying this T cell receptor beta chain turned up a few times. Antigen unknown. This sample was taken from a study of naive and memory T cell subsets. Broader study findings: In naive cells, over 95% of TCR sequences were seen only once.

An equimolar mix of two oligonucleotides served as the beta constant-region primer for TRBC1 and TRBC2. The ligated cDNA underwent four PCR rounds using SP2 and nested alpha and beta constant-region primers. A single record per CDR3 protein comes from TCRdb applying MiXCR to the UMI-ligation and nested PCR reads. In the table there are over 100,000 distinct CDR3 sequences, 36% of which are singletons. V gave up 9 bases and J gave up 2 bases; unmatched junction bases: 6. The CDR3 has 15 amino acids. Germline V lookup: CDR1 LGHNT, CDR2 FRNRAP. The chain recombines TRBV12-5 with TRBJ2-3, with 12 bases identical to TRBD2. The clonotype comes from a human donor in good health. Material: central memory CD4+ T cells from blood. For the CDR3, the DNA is TGTGCTAGCCGACTAGCGGGAGTCCCCACAGATACGCAGTATTTT. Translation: CASRLAGVPTDTQYF.